A single sample is the source of the 21 T cell receptor beta chains below, sequenced in a study of long-term antiretroviral therapy in people with HIV. Researchers ran immunoSEQ v3.0 at survey level. The table came from immunoSEQ multiplex PCR; TCRdb's copy has only in-frame clones and leaves some out. Of 20,000 to 25,000 clones in the sample, about four fifths were seen once. The sequences come from unsorted PBMCs, collected 0.2 years after starting antiretroviral therapy. These TCRs come from a young woman with HIV.

The rearrangement links TRBV29-1 to TRBJ1-1; D unclear. Trimming shortened V by 4 bases and J by 0 bases, and 15 bases separated the two germline ends. Looked up from germline, CDR1 is SQVTM and CDR2 is ANQGSEA. CDR3 size: 15 residues. This CDR3 is CSVVGFSTMNTEAFF. The CDR3 DNA reads TGCAGCGTTGTTGGGTTTTCGACCATGAACACTGAAGCTTTCTTT.

This chain connects TRBV6-6 to TRBJ2-5, with D unclear. Germline CDR1 is MNHNY and CDR2 is SVGAGI (reference sequence). Deletions cut 10 bases from V and 5 bases from J, with 8 bases between. The CDR3 runs 10 residues. CDR3 DNA: TGTGCCACGGAAAAGGAGACCCAGTACTTC. Its translation is CATEKETQYF.

This rearrangement joins TRBV6-1 to TRBJ1-2; 7 bases fit TRBD1. This CDR3 is built from 13 residues. Trimming took 5 bases from V and 6 from J; bases not matched to a gene: 6. Germline CDR1 MNHNS, CDR2 SASEGT. CDR3 in amino acids: CASSQTGYNGYTF. In nucleotides, the CDR3 is TGTGCCAGCAGTCAGACAGGGTATAATGGCTACACCTTC.

This clone has a single count. The chain joins TRBV7-6 to TRBJ2-5; 10 nucleotides align to TRBD2. Germline V gene sequence: CDR1 SGHVS, CDR2 FNYEAQ. The CDR3 contains 11 residues. V shed 2 bases and J 14 bases; nucleotides not matched to a gene: 2. CDR3 residues: CASSLSGGGYF. The CDR3 DNA follows: TGTGCCAGCAGCTTAAGCGGGGGGGGATACTTC.

The CDR3 DNA is TGTGCCATCAGTGAAGGGAGGATTTTTTCCCGGGGAGATCAGCCCCAGCATTTT. It specifies CAISEGRIFSRGDQPQHF. The chain recombines TRBV10-3 with TRBJ1-5; D is uncertain. This CDR3 spans 18 amino acids. Trimming cost V 3 bases and J 5 bases, with 23 bases left between them. Germline CDR1 is ENHRY and CDR2 is SYGVKD.

The rearrangement joins TRBV7-3 to TRBJ2-3; D unclear. The CDR3 length is 14 residues. Looked up from germline, CDR1 is SGHTA and CDR2 is FQGTGA. The V end was cut by 2 bases, the J end by 2 bases, with 8 bases between. The chain's CDR3 is CASSLGYDTDTQYF. The DNA for the CDR3 is TGTGCCAGCAGCTTAGGGTACGACACAGATACGCAGTATTTT.

There are a few counts of this clone. This chain uses TRBV14 with TRBJ1-6, with 7 bases identical to TRBD1. Germline CDR1 and CDR2: SGHDN and FVKESK. CDR3 length equals 17 residues. The junction had 3 bases not matched to a gene; V was cut back by 0 bases and J by 1 base. The CDR3 protein is CASSQDPGGSYNSPLHF. The CDR3 DNA sequence: TGTGCCAGCAGCCAAGATCCAGGGGGGTCCTATAATTCACCCCTCCACTTT.

In its sample, this clone was seen once. The CDR3 sequence is CASGLGIGGGEGPQHF. The CDR3 bases are TGTGCTAGTGGTTTGGGGATTGGGGGGGGCGAGGGGCCCCAGCATTTT. The gene calls are TRBV12-5 and TRBJ1-5; D perhaps matches TRBD1 (6 bases). Trimming left V 1 base short and J 9 bases short, with 19 bases between. Germline V lookup: CDR1 LGHNT, CDR2 FRNRAP. The CDR3 consists of 16 residues.

The V call is TRBV6-5, the J call TRBJ1-1; D remains unclear. The germline V and J ends were trimmed by 7 bases and 4 bases, with 13 bases remaining between them. The CDR3 has 13 amino acids. Germline V CDR1 and CDR2: MNHEY, SVGAGI. In DNA, the CDR3 is TGTGCCAGCAATTTAGCCCCGACCACTGAAGCTTTCTTT. Amino acid sequence: CASNLAPTTEAFF.

This chain links TRBV7-9 with TRBJ1-1; D possibly corresponds to TRBD1 (5 bases). Germline-derived CDR1 and CDR2 are SEHNR and FQNEAQ (reference sequence). CDR3 length: 13 amino acids. V was trimmed by 1 base and J by 8 bases, leaving 11 bases between them. The CDR3 loop is CASSLVLGGEAFF. The CDR3 DNA reads TGTGCCAGCAGCTTAGTTTTGGGGGGAGAAGCTTTCTTT.

J is TRBJ1-2 and V is TRBV7-2, with D possibly matching TRBD1 (5 bases). V gave up 7 bases and J gave up 8 bases, with 17 bases separating them. The CDR3 is 13 amino acids. Per germline, CDR1 SGHTA and CDR2 FQGNSA. The CDR3 spells CASTLQVVDGYTF. The CDR3, as DNA: TGTGCCAGCACCCTACAGGTAGTGGACGGCTACACCTTC.

The gene calls are TRBV27 and TRBJ2-3; unclear D gene. Trimming pared 3 bases from V and 2 bases from J, leaving 6 bases between. This CDR3 contains 13 residues. Germline CDR1 and CDR2: MNHEY and SMNVEV (reference sequence). CDR3 loop: CASSFHSTDTQYF. CDR3 bases: TGTGCCAGCAGTTTCCACTCCACAGATACGCAGTATTTT.

V usage is TRBV20-1 and J usage is TRBJ1-2; 7 nucleotides line up with TRBD1. V lost 6 bases, J lost 5 bases, and 3 bases stayed unmatched. This CDR3 has 11 amino acids. The germline V gene encodes CDR1 DFQATT and CDR2 SNEGSKA (reference sequence). The CDR3 sequence: CSATGDYGYTF. CDR3 DNA: TGCAGTGCAACAGGGGATTATGGCTACACCTTC.

In its sample, this clone was seen once. The chain combines TRBV6-1 with TRBJ1-1, with 11 bases aligning to TRBD1. This CDR3 spans 15 amino acids. Trimming removed 4 bases from V and 4 bases from J; junction bases left unmatched: 5. CDR1 MNHNS and CDR2 SASEGT come from the germline V gene. The CDR3 protein is CASSGQGQGGTEAFF. The CDR3 DNA sequence: TGTGCCAGCAGTGGTCAGGGACAGGGGGGCACTGAAGCTTTCTTT.

The chain carries TRBV7-8 and TRBJ2-1; D call uncertain. Trimming shortened V by 1 base and J by 6 bases, and 22 bases separated the two germline ends. Germline V gene sequence: CDR1 SGHVS, CDR2 FQNEAQ. The CDR3 is 18 amino acids. In nucleotides, the CDR3 is TGTGCCAGCAGCTTAGATCGTATGGGGTACTCACGCGGCAATGAGCAGTTCTTC. Its translation is CASSLDRMGYSRGNEQFF.

The sample holds a few counts of this clone. The chain employs TRBV9 and TRBJ1-4; weak D call: TRBD1 (6 bases). V dropped 2 bases and J dropped 8 bases, with 13 bases sitting between them. CDR1 SGDLS and CDR2 YYNGEE come from the germline V gene. The CDR3 loop spans 14 amino acids. The CDR3 DNA is TGTGCCAGCAGCGTGGACGTGGGGGCGGAAAAACTGTTTTTT. Translation: CASSVDVGAEKLFF.

The chain recombines TRBV5-1 with TRBJ1-6; weak D call: TRBD1 (6 bases). Germline values: CDR1 SGHRS, CDR2 YFSETQ. The ends were cut back, 1 base at V and 1 base at J, with 18 bases in the middle. The CDR3 is 19 amino acids. CDR3 nucleotides: TGCGCCAGCAGCTTGTACCCCCCTAGCACAGGGTCCTATAATTCACCCCTCCACTTT. Its translation is CASSLYPPSTGSYNSPLHF.

The CDR3 here is CASAQRQGGTGELFF. The CDR3 DNA sequence: TGTGCCAGCGCCCAGCGACAGGGGGGTACCGGGGAGCTGTTTTTT. The chain combines TRBV19 with TRBJ2-2; TRBD1 aligns across 9 bases. Germline loops: CDR1 LNHDA, CDR2 SQIVND (reference sequence). V lost 9 bases to trimming and J lost 5 bases; unmatched junction nucleotides: 10. CDR3 size: 15 residues. The complete variable domain, with remaining parts taken from reference TRBV19 and TRBJ2-2, reads DGGITQSPKYLFRKEGQNVTLSCEQNLNHDAMYWYRQDPGQGLRLIYYSQIVNDFQKGDIAEGYSVSREKKESFPLTVTSAQKNPTAFYLCASAQRQGGTGELFFGEGSRLTVL.

The CDR3 protein is CASSRQRTDTEAFF. The DNA of the CDR3 is TGTGCCAGCAGTCGACAGCGGACGGACACTGAAGCTTTCTTT. The chain recombines TRBV9 with TRBJ1-1, with D possibly matching TRBD1 (5 bases). The germline gives CDR1 SGDLS, CDR2 YYNGEE. V lost 5 bases and J 3 bases, leaving 14 bases between the germline ends. CDR3 length: 14 amino acids.

The V call is TRBV25-1, the J call TRBJ1-1; weak D call: TRBD1 (5 bases). The CDR3 runs to 14 residues. V dropped 8 bases and J dropped 3 bases, with 16 bases sitting between them. From germline, CDR1 is MGHDK and CDR2 SYGVNS. The CDR3 is CASQRAGGDTEAFF. The CDR3 DNA reads as TGTGCCAGCCAACGGGCGGGGGGTGACACTGAAGCTTTCTTT.

This clone was picked up one time. This sequence joins TRBV6-1 and TRBJ1-2; D is unresolved. Germline V lookup: CDR1 MNHNS, CDR2 SASEGT. CDR3 length equals 15 residues. The V end lost 2 bases, the J end lost 8 bases, and 18 bases lay between the germline ends. This chain's CDR3 is CASSEMSPGSQGYTF. CDR3 sequence (DNA): TGTGCCAGCAGTGAAATGTCTCCCGGGTCGCAGGGCTACACCTTC.